This T cell receptor (beta chain) stems from a study of blood T cell repertoires in COVID-19 (TCRdb year 2020). Background for the entire study: Samples from collaborators originated in the United States, Italy and Spain and spanned both the acute and convalescent phases of COVID-19. The dataset comprised deeply sampled blood TCRbeta repertoires from subjects exposed to, actively infected with, or recovered from COVID-19. Where available, HLA class I and class II types were obtained from metadata supplied by the sample provider rather than from assay-based typing. The prospective study material was composed of cDNA or gDNA derived from T cells, B-cell-depleted T cells, or PBMCs. Nearly every sample came with metadata listing a de-identified subject ID, COVID-19 status, age in years and sex. The samples were drawn from two sources: the first 160 participants of the ongoing ImmuneRACE study, and over 950 subjects contributed by 6 global collaborators. The repertoires were made available in a free public database intended to serve as a resource for research on the immune response to SARS-CoV-2.

One collaborating source in Seattle enrolled patients while the patients were actively infected and followed the patients over time throughout the course of disease. Whole blood was collected in K2EDTA tubes by collaborating institutions according to the institutions' own protocols. For TCRbeta analysis, collaborators shipped samples in one of three forms: frozen whole blood, isolated PBMCs, or DNA extracted from either of those sample types. TCRbeta CDR3 regions were amplified from genomic DNA by means of the immunoSEQ Assay, a bias-controlled multiplex PCR. On the study's bioinformatics: Nucleated cell counts per sample were estimated from amplification of reference gene primers within the assay. Sequence reads were collapsed and filtered to measure the absolute abundance of every unique TCRbeta CDR3 rearrangement. Productive Simpson clonality was computed per sample as the square root of Simpson's diversity index over productive rearrangements. This immuneACCESS table, as held by TCRdb, lists in-frame sequences with V and J called but not all clones. Of the missing ones, under half trace to an unresolved V gene in checked studies; the others have no known cause. That table is the source of V, J and clone size, and D and trimming were worked out from the DNA. In all, the sample holds over 200,000 clones, and approximately 92% of those were seen once. The top ten clones comprise about 2.5% of the sample.

A word on this clone: Its binding antigen is unknown. No base quality information exists; no much larger clone differs at one position.

On the study overall, not on this receptor specifically: The amount of clinical and demographic metadata varied by source and participant and was provided uncurated.

Trimming takes 5 bases from V and 4 bases from J, and the germline ends sit 20 bases apart. Via the germline V gene (reference sequence), CDR1 is SEHNR and CDR2 FQNEAQ. Reading from cysteine to phenylalanine, the CDR3 counts 16 amino acids. The entry retains the CDR3 DNA only, 48 bases that are in frame from base 1. Specimen: peripheral blood. Recombination joined TRBV7-9 with TRBJ1-1, and perhaps TRBD1 as D gene, on 6 matching bases. This clonotype originated in a person under 35 with COVID-19, enrolled during active disease. CDR3 loop: CASSGLRGEGGTEAFF. The nucleotide sequence is given as TGTGCCAGCAGCGGGCTCAGGGGCGAGGGTGGCACTGAAGCTTTCTTT.